This TCR beta chain was identified in a study of blood T cell repertoires in COVID-19. Study details: PBMCs, B-cell-depleted T cells, or T cells were the source of the cDNA or gDNA that made up the material.

This table comes from immunoSEQ multiplex PCR, and its TCRdb copy is limited to in-frame clones, with some not included. The data show approximately 100,000 clones, approximately 81% seen once. The germline CDR1 and CDR2 sequences are SQVTM and ANQGSEA. Trimming at V came to 4 bases and at J to 0 bases, leaving 2 bases not matched to a gene. CDR3 length: 13 amino acids. The sample was peripheral blood. The chain combines TRBV29-1 with TRBJ1-1; 7 bases line up with TRBD1. The sequence was obtained from an elderly man with acute or convalescent COVID-19. The CDR3, as DNA: TGCAGCGTTGGGAGGGGGCTGAACACTGAAGCTTTCTTT. It yields the protein CSVGRGLNTEAFF. Full variable domain (rest looked up from reference TRBV29-1 and TRBJ1-1): SAVISQKPSRDICQRGTSLTIQCQVDSQVTMMFWYRQQPGQSLTLIATANQGSEATYESGFVIDKFPISRPNLTFSTLTVSNMSPEDSSIYLCSVGRGLNTEAFFGQGTRLTVV.